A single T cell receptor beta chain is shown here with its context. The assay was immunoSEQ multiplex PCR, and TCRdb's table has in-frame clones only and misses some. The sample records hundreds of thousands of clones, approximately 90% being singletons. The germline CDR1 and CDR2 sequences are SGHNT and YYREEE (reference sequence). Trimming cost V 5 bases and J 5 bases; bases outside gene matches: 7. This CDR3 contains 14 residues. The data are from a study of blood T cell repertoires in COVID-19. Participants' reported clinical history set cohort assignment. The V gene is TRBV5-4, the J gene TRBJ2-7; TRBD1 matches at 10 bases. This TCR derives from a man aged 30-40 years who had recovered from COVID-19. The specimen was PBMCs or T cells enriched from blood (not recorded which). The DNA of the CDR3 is TGTGCCAGCAGATCCCCGACAGGGGGCGACGAGCAGTACTTC. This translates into CASRSPTGGDEQYF. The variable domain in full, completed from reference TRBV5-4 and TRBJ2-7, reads ETGVTQSPTHLIKTRGQQVTLRCSSQSGHNTVSWYQQALGQGPQFIFQYYREEENGRGNFPPRFSGLQFPNYSSELNVNALELDDSALYLCASRSPTGGDEQYFGPGTRLTVT.